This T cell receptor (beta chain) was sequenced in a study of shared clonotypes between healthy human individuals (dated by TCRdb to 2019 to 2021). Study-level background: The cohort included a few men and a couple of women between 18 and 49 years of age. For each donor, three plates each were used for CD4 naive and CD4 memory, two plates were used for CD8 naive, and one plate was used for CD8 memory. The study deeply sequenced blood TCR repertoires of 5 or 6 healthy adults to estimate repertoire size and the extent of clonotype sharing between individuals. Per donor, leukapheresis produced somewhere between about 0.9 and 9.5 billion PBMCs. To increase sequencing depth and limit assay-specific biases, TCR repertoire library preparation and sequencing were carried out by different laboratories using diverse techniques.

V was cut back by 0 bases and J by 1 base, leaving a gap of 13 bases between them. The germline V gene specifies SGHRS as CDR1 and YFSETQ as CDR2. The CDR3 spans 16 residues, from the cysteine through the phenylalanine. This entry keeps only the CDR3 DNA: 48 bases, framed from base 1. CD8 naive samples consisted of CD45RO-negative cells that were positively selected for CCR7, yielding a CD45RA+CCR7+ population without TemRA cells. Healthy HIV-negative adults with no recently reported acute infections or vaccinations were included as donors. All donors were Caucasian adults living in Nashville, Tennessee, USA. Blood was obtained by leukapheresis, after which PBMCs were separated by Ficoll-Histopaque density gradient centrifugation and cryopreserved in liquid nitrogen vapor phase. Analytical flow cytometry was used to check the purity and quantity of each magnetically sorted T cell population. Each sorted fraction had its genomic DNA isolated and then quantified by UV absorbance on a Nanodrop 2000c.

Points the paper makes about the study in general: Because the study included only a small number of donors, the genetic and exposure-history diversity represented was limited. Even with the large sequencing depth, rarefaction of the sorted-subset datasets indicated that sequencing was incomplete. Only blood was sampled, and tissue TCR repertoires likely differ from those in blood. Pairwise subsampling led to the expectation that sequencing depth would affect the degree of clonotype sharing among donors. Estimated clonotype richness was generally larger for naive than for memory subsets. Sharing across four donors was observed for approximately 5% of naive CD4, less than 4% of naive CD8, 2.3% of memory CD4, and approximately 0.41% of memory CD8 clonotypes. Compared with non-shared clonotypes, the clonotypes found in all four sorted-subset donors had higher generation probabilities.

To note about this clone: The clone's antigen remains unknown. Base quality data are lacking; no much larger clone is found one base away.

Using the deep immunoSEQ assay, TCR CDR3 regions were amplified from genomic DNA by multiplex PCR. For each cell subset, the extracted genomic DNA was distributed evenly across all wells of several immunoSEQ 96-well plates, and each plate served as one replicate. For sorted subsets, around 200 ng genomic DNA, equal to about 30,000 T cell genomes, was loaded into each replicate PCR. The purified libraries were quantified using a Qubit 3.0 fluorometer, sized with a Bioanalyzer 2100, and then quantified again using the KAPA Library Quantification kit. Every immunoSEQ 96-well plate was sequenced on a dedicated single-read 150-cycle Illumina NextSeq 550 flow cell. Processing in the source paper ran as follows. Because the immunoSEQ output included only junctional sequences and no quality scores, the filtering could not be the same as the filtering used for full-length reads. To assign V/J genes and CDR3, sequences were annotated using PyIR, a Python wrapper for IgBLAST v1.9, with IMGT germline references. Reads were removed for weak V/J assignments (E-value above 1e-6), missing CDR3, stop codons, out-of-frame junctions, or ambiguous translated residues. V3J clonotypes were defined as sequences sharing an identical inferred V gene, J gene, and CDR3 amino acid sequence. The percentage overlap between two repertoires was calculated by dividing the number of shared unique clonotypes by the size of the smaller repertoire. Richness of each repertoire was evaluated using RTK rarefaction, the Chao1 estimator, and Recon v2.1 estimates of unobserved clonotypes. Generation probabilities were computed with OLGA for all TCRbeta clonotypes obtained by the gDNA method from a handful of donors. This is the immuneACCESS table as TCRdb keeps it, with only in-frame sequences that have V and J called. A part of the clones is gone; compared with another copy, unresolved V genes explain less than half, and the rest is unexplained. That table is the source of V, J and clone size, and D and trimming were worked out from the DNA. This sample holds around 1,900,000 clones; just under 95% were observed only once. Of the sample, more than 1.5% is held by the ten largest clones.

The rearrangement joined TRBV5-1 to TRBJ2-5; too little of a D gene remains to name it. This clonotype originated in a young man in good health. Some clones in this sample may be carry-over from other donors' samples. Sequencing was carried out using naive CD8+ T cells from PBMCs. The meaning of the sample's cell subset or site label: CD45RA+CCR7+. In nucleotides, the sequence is TGCGCCAGCAGCTTGGTGGCGGATTCCTTCCAAGAGACCCAGTACTTC. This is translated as CASSLVADSFQETQYF.